These T cell receptor beta chains were read from a single sample in a study of blood T cell repertoires in COVID-19. The table came from immunoSEQ multiplex PCR; TCRdb's copy has only in-frame clones and leaves some out. The table has 200,000 or so clones, approximately 80% seen once; the top ten hold less than 15%. Sequences were obtained from peripheral blood. The origin of the receptors is a human donor in a cohort sampled during active COVID-19. Each CDR3 is given with its conserved first and last residue. Fields, in order: V gene, CDR3 length, D gene, clone size, J gene, CDR3 protein, CDR3 DNA. D genes are given only for firm matches. A row's size may be missing; if present it is once, few, many or a size class.

>TRBV2|16|TRBD1|few|TRBJ1-6
CASRDDKGGGRSPLHF
TGTGCCAGCAGGGATGACAAAGGGGGCGGTCGTTCACCCCTCCACTTT
>TRBV4-1|15|TRBD2|few|TRBJ2-2
CASSRAGLAAGELFF
TGCGCCAGCAGCCGGGCGGGACTAGCGGCCGGGGAGCTGTTTTTT
>TRBV3-1/TRBV3-2|14|NA|NA|TRBJ1-6
CASSQEGAGDSLHF
TGTGCCAGCAGCCAAGAGGGGGCAGGGGATTCCCTCCACTTT
>TRBV5-1|15|NA|NA|TRBJ2-7
CASSFGRTATYEQYF
TGCGCCAGCAGCTTTGGTCGGACAGCCACCTACGAGCAGTACTTC
>TRBV30|11|NA|NA|TRBJ2-2
CAWSHPGELFF
TGTGCCTGGAGTCATCCCGGGGAGCTGTTTTTT
>TRBV18|13|TRBD1|NA|TRBJ2-7
CASSIQGYYEQYF
TGTGCCAGCTCTATACAGGGGTATTACGAGCAGTACTTC
>TRBV30|15|TRBD2|NA|TRBJ2-2
CAWTGLAGGTGELFF
TGTGCCTGGACGGGACTAGCGGGAGGAACCGGGGAGCTGTTTTTT
>TRBV6-5|16|TRBD2|NA|TRBJ2-1
CASSYEGTSGLNEQFF
TGTGCCAGCAGTTACGAAGGGACTAGCGGGCTCAATGAGCAGTTCTTC
>TRBV24-1|18|TRBD2|NA|TRBJ2-7
CATSSQGFLAASSYEQYF
TGTGCCACCAGTTCTCAGGGATTTCTAGCGGCGAGCTCCTACGAGCAGTACTTC
>TRBV2|17|NA|NA|TRBJ2-3
CASSVMGEGLVSDTQYF
TGTGCCAGCAGTGTAATGGGAGAGGGTTTGGTCTCAGATACGCAGTATTTT
>TRBV2|14|NA|few|TRBJ1-2
CASSGQRGRYGYTF
TGTGCCAGCAGTGGCCAACGGGGTAGATATGGCTACACCTTC
>TRBV12-5|18|TRBD1|NA|TRBJ2-3
CASGLVRTGENSTDTQYF
TGTGCTAGTGGTTTGGTACGAACAGGGGAGAATAGCACAGATACGCAGTATTTT
>TRBV2|12|TRBD1|NA|TRBJ2-1
CASSLTGDEQFF
TGTGCCAGCAGTCTGACAGGGGATGAGCAGTTCTTC
>TRBV5-6|13|TRBD1|NA|TRBJ2-1
CASSTGVDNEQFF
TGTGCCAGCAGCACAGGGGTCGACAATGAGCAGTTCTTC
>TRBV13|15|TRBD2|NA|TRBJ2-1
CASSYGLAGHNEQFF
TGTGCCAGCAGCTACGGACTAGCGGGACACAATGAGCAGTTCTTC
>TRBV28|12|NA|NA|TRBJ2-7
CASRQKSYEQYF
TGTGCCAGCAGACAGAAATCCTACGAGCAGTACTTC
>TRBV21-1|16|NA|NA|TRBJ2-1
CASSKGAARSYNEQFF
TGTGCCAGCAGCAAAGGAGCGGCCCGCTCCTACAATGAGCAGTTCTTC
>TRBV3-1/TRBV3-2|17|NA|NA|TRBJ2-1
CASSHLSLGAFSNEQFF
TGTGCCAGCAGCCACCTCTCTCTGGGGGCGTTCTCTAATGAGCAGTTCTTC
>TRBV7-9|14|TRBD2|NA|TRBJ2-1
CASSSPSGYNEQFF
TGTGCCAGCAGCTCCCCTAGCGGGTACAATGAGCAGTTCTTC
>TRBV4-1|15|TRBD1|NA|TRBJ2-5
CASSLGTGSQETQYF
TGCGCCAGCAGCCTCGGGACAGGGTCACAAGAGACCCAGTACTTC
>TRBV3-1/TRBV3-2|15|TRBD1|once|TRBJ1-1
CASSPRQGWDTEAFF
TGTGCCAGCAGCCCCCGACAGGGATGGGACACTGAAGCTTTCTTT
>TRBV9|17|TRBD1|NA|TRBJ1-6
CASSAGQGFISGSPLHF
TGTGCCAGCAGCGCGGGACAGGGGTTTATTTCGGGATCACCCCTCCACTTT
>TRBV2|15|NA|few|TRBJ2-5
CASSEVAGAQETQYF
TGTGCCAGCAGTGAAGTTGCGGGGGCCCAAGAGACCCAGTACTTC
>TRBV10-3|15|TRBD1|NA|TRBJ2-7
CAISVGGRVPYEQYF
TGTGCCATCAGTGTAGGGGGCCGGGTACCCTACGAGCAGTACTTC
>TRBV30|12|NA|NA|TRBJ2-2
CAWTGYTGELFF
TGTGCCTGGACGGGTTACACCGGGGAGCTGTTTTTT
>TRBV24-1|17|NA|NA|TRBJ2-3
CATSGPFVGSVPDTQYF
TGTGCCACCAGTGGTCCTTTTGTCGGGAGCGTCCCAGATACGCAGTATTTT
>TRBV11-2|14|NA|NA|TRBJ2-7
CASSLRLAAYEQYF
TGTGCCAGCAGCCTCCGACTGGCGGCCTACGAGCAGTACTTC
>TRBV7-2|13|NA|NA|TRBJ1-2
CASREDSNYGYTF
TGTGCCAGCAGGGAGGACAGTAACTATGGCTACACCTTC
>TRBV19|14|TRBD2|NA|TRBJ2-1
CASSASGRRDEQFF
TGTGCCAGTAGCGCTAGCGGGAGACGGGATGAGCAGTTCTTC